This TCR beta chain was identified in a study of technical replicates of blood from a few donors. CDR1 and CDR2 (germline): ENHRY, SYGVKD. This CDR3 region has 16 residues. J gave up 5 bases and V 3 bases, and 11 bases lay outside the gene matches. Generated by immunoSEQ multiplex PCR, the TCRdb table keeps only in-frame clones and is missing some. The sample shows 55,000 to 75,000 clones, 92% of them seen only once. This sequence originates from a human donor in good health. The sequenced material came from T cells isolated from PBMCs. The genes are TRBV10-3 and TRBJ2-7; 9 nucleotides agree with TRBD2. In nucleotides, the CDR3 is TGTGCCATCAGTGAAGACTTAGCGGGAGACGGAAACGAGCAGTACTTC. Encoded protein: CAISEDLAGDGNEQYF.